This TCR beta chain stems from a study of OX40 agonist ivuxolimab in advanced cancers. Study at large: Melanoma, hepatocellular carcinoma, head and neck or renal cell cancer occurred in dose-escalation patients.

Assay: immunoSEQ multiplex PCR; the TCRdb copy retains only in-frame clones and omits some. Of roughly 90,000 clones listed, roughly 91% were seen once; the top ten hold less than 0.35%. Of note for this clone: Antigen: not known.

Patients with a history of autoimmune disease or on systemic immunosuppression were excluded. With baseline, cycle 4 day 1, and cycle 7 day 1 as timepoints, blood was sampled. Study outcomes and limitations: The study found that CD8+ T cells averaged more expanded clones than CD4+.

Material: CD4+ or CD8+ T cells sorted from blood, obtained in a trial of the OX40 agonist ivuxolimab. This receptor was identified in an adult with an advanced solid tumor such as melanoma, head and neck, liver or kidney cancer.

This chain's CDR3 is CASSLSPGETQYF. The CDR3 nucleotides are TGTGCCAGCAGCCTCAGTCCGGGCGAGACCCAGTACTTC. The chain joins TRBV7-2 to TRBJ2-5, with D hard to call. The V gene's germline CDR1 is SGHTA and CDR2 FQGNSA. V lost 5 bases and J lost 5, with 12 bases in between. The CDR3 spans 13 residues.